Presented here are 23 T cell receptor beta chains from one specimen sequenced in a study of blood T cell repertoires in COVID-19. Libraries were prepared by immunoSEQ multiplex PCR; TCRdb keeps only in-frame clonotypes and omits some of them. In the table there are over 200,000 clones, about 93% of which are singletons. Specimen: peripheral blood. The receptors were gathered from a man aged 55 to 69 with COVID-19, enrolled during active disease.

The chain couples TRBV28 to TRBJ1-3; D might be TRBD1 (6 bases). From germline, CDR1 is MDHEN and CDR2 SYDVKM. V was pared by 6 bases and J by 0 bases, with 9 bases between. The CDR3 sequence is 14 residues long. CDR3 sequence: CASRTGSSGNTIYF. The CDR3 DNA reads as TGTGCCAGCAGAACAGGGAGCTCTGGAAACACCATATATTTT.

The chain uses TRBV7-9 and TRBJ2-1, with D unresolved. This CDR3 has 14 residues. Germline V gene sequence: CDR1 SEHNR, CDR2 FQNEAQ (reference sequence). V dropped 1 base and J dropped 9 bases, with 13 bases sitting between them. The CDR3 coding sequence is TGTGCCAGCAGCTTAGGCGAGGAGCAAGGTGAGCAGTTCTTC. Protein: CASSLGEEQGEQFF.

This chain uses TRBV28 with TRBJ1-2, with TRBD1 matching over 7 bases. Germline V gene data show CDR1 as MDHEN and CDR2 as SYDVKM. This CDR3 has 16 residues. Losses at the gene ends were 3 bases for V and 5 bases for J; bases not matched to a gene: 12. Written as DNA, the CDR3 is TGTGCCAGCAGTTTGTTCGAGGGACAGCAAGAGTATGGCTACACCTTC. Translation gives CASSLFEGQQEYGYTF.

The chain has TRBV14 and TRBJ2-7; 9 bases fit TRBD1. In germline, CDR1 is SGHDN, CDR2 FVKESK. After removal of 8 bases from V and 5 bases from J, the junction contained 7 bases not matched to a gene. The CDR3 covers 13 residues. The DNA of the CDR3 is TGTGCCAGCCGGGGGACAGGGTTCCACGAGCAGTACTTC. It translates to CASRGTGFHEQYF.

This clone has only one observation. The V call is TRBV5-6, the J call TRBJ1-1; the D is unclear. Germline V gene lookup returns CDR1 SGHDT and CDR2 YYEEEE. V was shortened by 3 bases and J by 0 bases, with 12 bases between the two germline ends. This CDR3 contains 15 residues. The CDR3 DNA follows: TGTGCCAGCAGCTACCAACACCTTATGAACACTGAAGCTTTCTTT. It specifies CASSYQHLMNTEAFF.

The chain is built from TRBV12-3 or TRBV12-4 and TRBJ1-3; D perhaps matches TRBD1 (5 bases). The CDR3 has 12 residues. V was trimmed by 5 bases and J by 8 bases, leaving 10 bases between them. The CDR3 DNA is TGTGCCAGCAGTACCCGGGGGGACACCATATATTTT. As protein: CASSTRGDTIYF.

To note about this clone: One junction end does not reproduce the germline sequence, and a read error may be involved. The chain employs TRBV7-9 and TRBJ2-3, with TRBD2 matching over 7 bases. The length of the CDR3 is 13 residues. Germline CDR1 and CDR2: SEHNR and FQNEAQ (reference sequence). The CDR3 nucleotides are TGTGCCAGCAGCGCAGACAGTAGGGGACTACAATTTTTT. This translates into CASSADSRGLQFF.

V usage is TRBV5-1 and J usage is TRBJ1-2, with D tentatively TRBD1 (6 bases). The CDR3 loop spans 14 amino acids. The germline V gene encodes CDR1 SGHRS and CDR2 YFSETQ. Deletions cut 4 bases from V and 5 bases from J, with 15 bases between. The CDR3 sequence: CASSLQGEMYGYTF. The CDR3 nucleotides are TGCGCCAGCAGCCTACAGGGCGAGATGTATGGCTACACCTTC.

The CDR3 DNA is TGTGCCAGCAGCTCATTAGACAGGGCCCAAGAGACCCAGTACTTC. It encodes CASSSLDRAQETQYF. V gene TRBV9 combines with J gene TRBJ2-5; 7 bases fit TRBD1. Per the germline V gene, CDR1 is SGDLS and CDR2 is YYNGEE. The CDR3 length is 15 residues. Unmatched junction bases numbered 7, after V lost 4 bases and J lost 1 base.

The chain joins TRBV5-1 to TRBJ2-7; TRBD1 matches 10 bases. Trimming took 3 bases from V and 3 from J; bases not matched to a gene: 6. CDR3 length: 15 residues. Germline V gives CDR1 SGHRS, CDR2 YFSETQ. CDR3 region: CASSSPGTGDYEQYF. As DNA, the CDR3 is TGCGCCAGCAGCTCACCCGGGACAGGGGACTACGAGCAGTACTTC.

This chain links TRBV18 with TRBJ2-2, with 8 bases matching TRBD2. V was clipped by 1 base and J by 1 base; unmatched bases: 11. This CDR3 is 19 amino acids long. Germline V gene lookup returns CDR1 KGHSH and CDR2 LQKENI. CDR3 in DNA: TGTGCCAGCTCACCACTTTTTGGTAGCGGGAAAAGGAACACCGGGGAGCTGTTTTTT. The encoded protein is CASSPLFGSGKRNTGELFF.

The chain carries TRBV7-2 and TRBJ2-1, with D perhaps TRBD1 (5 bases). This CDR3 has 15 residues. The V end lost 6 bases, the J end lost 2 bases, and 14 bases lay between the germline ends. Per germline, CDR1 SGHTA and CDR2 FQGNSA. The CDR3 loop reads CASRNMGPTYNEQFF. The CDR3 bases are TGTGCCAGCAGGAACATGGGGCCAACCTACAATGAGCAGTTCTTC.

The genes are TRBV6-5 and TRBJ2-7; perhaps TRBD2 as D (6 bases). CDR3 length: 13 residues. Trimming removed 6 bases from V and 5 bases from J, with 14 bases in between. Germline loops: CDR1 MNHEY, CDR2 SVGAGI. The CDR3, as DNA: TGTGCCAGCAGGGAGGGACTGAAGAACGAGCAGTACTTC. As protein: CASREGLKNEQYF.

This clone was counted a single time. The V and J genes are TRBV29-1 and TRBJ1-1; 7 bases map to TRBD1. The length of the CDR3 is 14 residues. CDR1 is SQVTM and CDR2 is ANQGSEA in the germline V gene. With 6 bases clipped from V and 7 bases from J, the junction kept 14 bases outside the gene matches. Here the CDR3 DNA reads TGCAGCGTGACAGGGACAGCTCCGCCTAATGAAGCTTTCTTT. It translates to CSVTGTAPPNEAFF.

The chain is built from TRBV27 and TRBJ2-1; TRBD1 aligns across 10 bases. The CDR3 consists of 16 residues. Germline V gene data show CDR1 as MNHEY and CDR2 as SMNVEV (reference sequence). V was pared by 5 bases and J by 7 bases, with 11 bases of the junction left unmatched. The DNA for the CDR3 is TGTGCCAGCAGTCCCTTGGGACAGGGGTCCCGGAATGAGCAGTTCTTC. This gives the protein CASSPLGQGSRNEQFF.

This clone is a singleton in its sample. The chain is built from TRBV6-5 and TRBJ2-5; D uncertain. The V and J ends lost 3 bases and 2 bases respectively, with 7 bases between them. CDR1 is MNHEY, CDR2 SVGAGI, per germline. The CDR3 is 13 amino acids. CDR3 sequence reads: CASSYTRQETQYF. CDR3 nucleotide sequence: TGTGCCAGCAGTTATACTCGACAAGAGACCCAGTACTTC.

The chain is built from TRBV10-1 and TRBJ2-1; 9 bases line up with TRBD2. The germline CDR1 and CDR2 sequences are WNHNN and SYGVQD (reference sequence). With V trimmed by 2 bases and J by 4 bases, 3 bases remained unmatched. There are 15 residues in the CDR3. As DNA, the CDR3 is TGCGCCAGCAGTGAGGGTAGCGGGGGTTACAATGAGCAGTTCTTC. Residues: CASSEGSGGYNEQFF.

V is TRBV9 and J is TRBJ2-1, with 9 bases aligning to TRBD2. V lost 4 bases to trimming and J lost 7 bases; unmatched junction nucleotides: 12. The CDR3 runs to 16 residues. The V gene's germline CDR1 is SGDLS and CDR2 YYNGEE. In DNA, the CDR3 is TGTGCCAGCAGCTCTTACGGGGGACTAGCTTTGAATGAGCAGTTCTTC. Amino acid sequence: CASSSYGGLALNEQFF.

The chain combines TRBV2 with TRBJ1-4, with D tentatively TRBD1 (6 bases). The ends were cut back, 6 bases at V and 3 bases at J, with 11 bases in the middle. The germline CDR1 and CDR2 sequences are SNHLY and FYNNEI. This CDR3 has 14 residues. This CDR3 is CASSTQGSNEKLFF. The CDR3 nucleotides read TGTGCCAGCAGCACACAGGGTTCTAATGAAAAACTGTTTTTT. Filled out from reference TRBV2 and TRBJ1-4, the complete variable domain reads EPEVTQTPSHQVTQMGQEVILRCVPISNHLYFYWYRQILGQKVEFLVSFYNNEISEKSEIFDDQFSVERPDGSNFTLKIRSTKLEDSAMYFCASSTQGSNEKLFFGSGTQLSVL.

CDR3 sequence: CASSPPTSGGAGELFF. CDR3 in DNA: TGCGCCAGCAGCCCCCCGACTAGCGGGGGGGCCGGGGAGCTGTTTTTT. The chain carries TRBV5-1 and TRBJ2-2; TRBD2 aligns across 14 bases. V lost 4 bases and J lost 6; bases outside the gene matches: 5. This CDR3 spans 16 amino acids. The germline CDR1 and CDR2 sequences are SGHRS and YFSETQ.

This chain connects TRBV7-9 to TRBJ1-3; 11 nucleotides agree with TRBD1. The CDR3 is made up of 16 amino acids. Germline lookup yields CDR1 SEHNR and CDR2 FQNEAQ (reference sequence). V gave up 5 bases and J gave up 3 bases; unmatched junction bases: 6. As DNA, the CDR3 is TGTGCCAGCAGCCCCGGACAGGGGGCCTTTGGAAACACCATATATTTT. Translating it yields CASSPGQGAFGNTIYF.

The V and J genes are TRBV29-1 and TRBJ1-2; D might be TRBD1 (6 bases). The germline gives CDR1 SQVTM, CDR2 ANQGSEA. Trimming shortened V by 2 bases and J by 5 bases, and 15 bases separated the two germline ends. This CDR3 is built from 14 residues. The chain's CDR3 is CSVELQDSLYGYTF. In nucleotides, the CDR3 is TGCAGCGTTGAACTGCAGGACAGCCTATATGGCTACACCTTC.

This clone was observed a single time. The V gene is TRBV12-2, the J gene TRBJ2-7; the D call of TRBD2 is as the table states it, not checked on the DNA. TRBV12-2 counts as a pseudogene. The CDR3 sequence is 16 residues long. CDR3 region: CASRLTTSVRTYEQYF. CDR3 DNA: TGTGCAAGTCGCTTAACTACTAGCGTACGGACCTACGAGCAGTACTTC.